This is a list of T cell receptor beta chains from one sample in a study of shared clonotypes between healthy human individuals. The assay was immunoSEQ multiplex PCR, and TCRdb's table has in-frame clones only and misses some. The sample carries about 2 million clones, roughly 95% recorded once. The source material was naive CD4+ T cells sorted from blood. The receptors shown here come from a man aged 18-30 years in good health. The conserved cysteine and the conserved F or W are not part of the CDR3 here. Fields, in order: J gene, V gene, CDR3 protein.

J gene: TRBJ2-5
V gene: TRBV5-1
CDR3 protein: ASSLFERETQY

J gene: TRBJ2-7
V gene: TRBV18
CDR3 protein: ASSPLILGGSEQY

J gene: TRBJ2-7
V gene: TRBV18
CDR3 protein: ASSSRASPTYEQY

J gene: TRBJ1-5
V gene: TRBV4-1
CDR3 protein: ASSQGQTLSQPQH

J gene: TRBJ2-1
V gene: TRBV5-1
CDR3 protein: ASSLVSGGYNEQF

J gene: TRBJ1-6
V gene: TRBV9
CDR3 protein: ASSVEGGGSPLH

J gene: TRBJ1-4
V gene: TRBV6-1
CDR3 protein: ASSVGGRSNEKLF

J gene: TRBJ2-5
V gene: TRBV21-1
CDR3 protein: ASSTRPQETQY

J gene: TRBJ1-5
V gene: TRBV27
CDR3 protein: ASSPSDRGYVQPQH

J gene: TRBJ2-7
V gene: TRBV6-6
CDR3 protein: ASSYSLDAAYEQY

J gene: TRBJ1-5
V gene: TRBV4-1
CDR3 protein: ASSPGTGGWSNQPQH

J gene: TRBJ2-1
V gene: TRBV29-1
CDR3 protein: SARSGGAAYEQF

J gene: TRBJ2-1
V gene: TRBV5-5
CDR3 protein: ASSFGQANNEQF

J gene: TRBJ2-6
V gene: TRBV5-1
CDR3 protein: ASSLRLSGANVLT

J gene: TRBJ2-5
V gene: TRBV10-3
CDR3 protein: AISESPSRGQETQY

J gene: TRBJ2-1
V gene: TRBV5-5
CDR3 protein: ASSGDGGSYNEQF

J gene: TRBJ1-2
V gene: TRBV5-6
CDR3 protein: ASSLARVGEYYGYT

J gene: -
V gene: TRBV28
CDR3 protein: ASSLNQGPREQY

J gene: TRBJ2-1
V gene: TRBV30
CDR3 protein: ALNILAGEYNEQF

J gene: TRBJ1-3
V gene: TRBV6-8
CDR3 protein: ASSYVSHSGNTIY

J gene: TRBJ2-7
V gene: TRBV18
CDR3 protein: ASSPPGQYYEQY

J gene: TRBJ2-3
V gene: TRBV6-5
CDR3 protein: ASSYSGDSTDTQY

J gene: TRBJ1-6
V gene: TRBV4-3
CDR3 protein: ASSWDRGGSPLH

J gene: TRBJ1-1
V gene: TRBV7-2
CDR3 protein: ASKGSMNTEAF

J gene: TRBJ1-2
V gene: TRBV5-5
CDR3 protein: ASSAGQGVAGYT

J gene: TRBJ1-6
V gene: TRBV9
CDR3 protein: ASSTRTGGYNSPLH

J gene: TRBJ2-3
V gene: TRBV5-1
CDR3 protein: ASSLDGQFQTDTQY

J gene: TRBJ2-1
V gene: TRBV4-2
CDR3 protein: ASSQDPEGNEQF

J gene: TRBJ2-5
V gene: TRBV7-2
CDR3 protein: ASSLVTQETQY

J gene: TRBJ1-1
V gene: TRBV7-8
CDR3 protein: ASSLAGSQVNTEAF

J gene: TRBJ2-3
V gene: TRBV11-2
CDR3 protein: ASSLPRGGGTDTQY

J gene: TRBJ1-5
V gene: TRBV27
CDR3 protein: ASSPDRNQPQH

J gene: TRBJ1-6
V gene: TRBV5-4
CDR3 protein: ASSGPGQEYSPLH

J gene: TRBJ2-5
V gene: TRBV28
CDR3 protein: ASRRQGAGETQY